The T cell receptor (beta chain) under discussion was sequenced for a study of cytomegalovirus exposure and HLA in healthy donors. PCR involved 60 Vbeta and 13 Jbeta primers. Clones were read by immunoSEQ multiplex PCR, and TCRdb kept only the in-frame ones, dropping some. The profile shows over 100,000 clones, roughly 60% of them singletons. Overall study findings and caveats: HLA allele associations emerged for some 16,000 TCR beta sequences in a later analysis, at 0.05 false discovery rate.

The germline V gene encodes CDR1 SGHRS and CDR2 YFSETQ. V dropped 0 bases and J dropped 6; count of bases not matched to a gene: 6. The CDR3 sequence is 14 residues long. Concerning this clone: Its antigen is undetermined.

Sequencing used PBMCs. The receptor was isolated from a middle-aged woman in good health and CMV-seronegative. The chain employs TRBV5-1 and TRBJ2-7, with 7 nucleotides matching TRBD1. The CDR3 nucleotides read TGCGCCAGCAGCTTGGCTGGGACAGAGGGCGAGCAGTACTTC. It yields the protein CASSLAGTEGEQYF.